Sequencing of this T cell receptor (beta chain) was carried out in a study of cytomegalovirus exposure and HLA in healthy donors listed by TCRdb under 2017. About the full investigation: An earlier analysis of about 560 of the donors reported approximately 300 Gb of sequence data and 95 million to 140 million unique TCR beta sequences obtained from around 170 million T cells. An early release that covered more than 550 HLA-typed donors contained approximately 320 gigabases of sequencing data and roughly 84 million unique TCR sequences. Of the 350 to 400 genotyped donors, about 80% fell in the genetic ancestry cluster associated with self-reported Caucasian donors. The study aimed to test whether signatures of past pathogen exposure could be identified by cataloging public T cell receptors. The T cell repertoires of some 670 subjects were profiled by immunosequencing and related to cytomegalovirus serostatus. Besides the first cohort of about 730 subjects, a separate validation cohort made up of 120 or so different subjects was used. High-throughput TCR immunosequencing, statistical association of individual TCRs with disease status, and machine learning were combined to predict cytomegalovirus infection status. A later analysis re-analyzed previously published TCR beta repertoires from approximately 670 donors and added high-resolution HLA genotyping to study TCR occurrence patterns. The later analysis used no new phenotypic data to find candidate immune exposures, relying instead on TCR beta sequences and their occurrence across donors. In an earlier analysis of over 550 of the donors, high-throughput TCR beta sequencing was used to judge whether each TCR beta V gene segment behaved as functional or pseudogenic. Alongside the repertoire data, information on donor age, sex, ethnicity and CMV serostatus was compiled. In a later genetic analysis, genome-wide SNP genotypes for about 55% of the roughly 700 donors were used, and that subset was treated as a discovery cohort. All discovery cohort repertoires had been generated on a single sequencing platform. Both class I and class II loci were covered by HLA typing, at four-digit resolution. The number of typed donors differed by locus: about 620-640 for A, B, C, DRB1 and DQB1; 522 for DQA1; some 610 for DPA1; and roughly 490 for DPB1. Roughly 5 DR-DQ haplotypes were treated as single units for association and clustering because of strong linkage in the cohort. On average, around 230,000 unique TCR beta nucleotide sequences were sequenced per donor among some 420 genotyped donors of the cohort, with 15% to 20% of those sequences being non-productive.

Receptors were amplified or captured by the immunoSEQ multiplex PCR assay. For the multiplex PCR, a mixture combining 60 forward primers for TCR Vbeta segments and 13 reverse primers for TCR Jbeta segments was used. A multiplex PCR assay on genomic DNA amplified the CDR3 region of rearranged TCR beta genes. The amplified TCR beta libraries were sequenced on the Illumina HiSeq System as 87-base-pair reads. As for the authors' bioinformatics: Across the roughly 700 repertoires, a later analysis counted approximately 83 million unique TCR beta chains, approximately 10 million of which were shared by at least two donors. Raw reads were error-corrected and collapsed into unique sequences by a nearest-neighbor algorithm in which closely related sequences were merged to remove PCR and sequencing errors. V, D and J gene segments were assigned by aligning CDR3 sequences to IMGT reference sequences. Each retained sequence needed at least a six-nucleotide match to both a V gene segment and a J gene segment. A rearrangement counted as productive if the CDR3 had no stop codons and remained in frame with V and J, and every other rearrangement counted as non-productive. CDR3 was defined by IMGT convention, running from the second conserved V-encoded cysteine to the conserved J-encoded phenylalanine. Sequences without an unambiguous match to a single V gene segment were excluded from the earlier analysis of about 600 of the donors. An earlier analysis of a few hundred of the donors called V segments functional above 56.7% productive rearrangements and segregating when the between-donor standard deviation exceeded 5%. A statistical classification framework was built to diagnose cytomegalovirus status from the catalog of TCR beta chain sequences. In a later analysis, TCR nucleotide sequences were compared against IMGT/GENE-DB human TR gene sequences so that V and J genes could be assigned. A later analysis assigned CDR3 sequences and most-parsimonious VDJ recombination scenarios with the TCRdist pipeline. A later analysis defined each TCR beta chain by its CDR3 amino acid sequence plus V-gene family, and excluded reads lacking a unique V-gene family. To address suspected cross-contamination and a sequencing artifact, a later analysis removed over 500 highly shared, low-generation-probability nucleotide sequences. In a later analysis, a clonal expansion index for each public chain was calculated from normalized within-repertoire ranks of inferred template counts. In a later analysis, generation probabilities were computed with a VDJ recombination model fitted to out-of-frame rearrangements, and the resulting probabilities were checked against IGoR. In a later analysis, hypergeometric tests were used to score TCR-TCR, TCR-HLA and TCR-CMV co-occurrence, with a repertoire-size bias correction applied to TCR pairs. To estimate false discovery rates, a later analysis permuted the HLA or CMV assignments 20 times. A later analysis grouped co-occurring TCRs with DBSCAN, adding TCRdist sequence similarity when clustering within HLA-allele-positive subsets. Co-occurrence clustering excluded repertoires with fewer than 30,000 or more than 120,000 public chains, plus five with anomalous nucleotide sharing. TCRdb took over this immuneACCESS table, retaining in-frame rearrangements with V and J assigned. Such tables are incomplete; in checked studies, under half of the missing clones stem from an unresolved V gene, and the remainder is unexplained. The V and J calls and clone size are taken from that table; D and trimming were inferred from the DNA. The sample table records 160,000 or so clones. The ten biggest clones cover roughly 1.9% of the sample.

The CDR3 spans 15 residues, from the cysteine through the phenylalanine. Only the CDR3 region is kept as DNA, spanning 45 bases read in frame from base 1. The V and J ends are trimmed by 6 bases and 7 bases, leaving 18 bases between them. The germline V gene encodes CDR1 MDHEN and CDR2 SYDVKM. As concerns this clone: The antigen it binds to is not known.

In total, fewer than 750 healthy bone marrow donors made up the cohort. At the time of sampling, all cohort members were nominally healthy, though unrecorded immune exposures were likely present. The donor was CMV seronegative and was included in the group of a few hundred seronegative cohort members. Every donor gave a peripheral blood sample, and the peripheral blood mononuclear cells from that sample were used for TCR beta sequencing. Genomic DNA was extracted from the blood cell samples with the Qiagen DNeasy Blood Extraction Kit. The paper as a whole reports these results and caveats: In a later analysis, most CMV-associated TCR beta chains were found to appear HLA-restricted, with HLA associations seemingly driven largely by CMV exposure. Most TCR sequences were seen in very few donors, while some public TCRs were found in many individuals. Strong co-occurrence of HLA alleles, especially DR and DQ, made assigning TCR associations to individual alleles difficult. A later genetic analysis reported fewer N-insertions in productive TCRs among donors in an Asian-associated ancestry cluster than the roughly 700-donor mean. In vitro tests confirmed that a few of the cytomegalovirus-associated TCR beta chains recognize cytomegalovirus antigens. HLA typing was unavailable for some donors at each locus, so association tests used only the typed subset. Sequencing depth was assumed to be roughly uniform across donors in the presence/absence analyses, though that assumption may not hold. A cluster of highly shared sequence variants was judged likely to be a technical artifact of the sequencing pipeline. A later analysis found that TCR association rates varied across HLA loci, with DRB1 alleles showing the most associated TCRs and HLA-C alleles the fewest. A further reported finding was that TCR beta sequences accurately predicted the HLA-A and HLA-B alleles for most subjects in the first cohort. The earlier analysis of fewer than 750 of the donors excluded seventeen rarely observed V segments, including chromosome 9 orphons, because counts were too low. In a later genetic analysis, a missense DCLRE1C variant was associated with V-gene and J-gene trimming of TCR beta chains, and the association was replicated in an independent cohort. Specific HLA alleles were associated with over 15,000 TCR beta sequences at a false discovery rate of 0.05 in a later analysis. In a later analysis, HLA-associated TCR beta chains showed more clonal expansion and lower generation probabilities than non-associated chains that were equally common. Only TCR beta chains were sequenced in this cohort, and the absence of alpha or paired-chain data limited detectable features. The authors suggested that the approach could potentially be extended to other disease states and immunological phenotypes. For the cohort, immune exposure information was limited to CMV serostatus. Some IMGT-functional V segments, including TRBV6-2 and TRBV6-3, could not be told apart with the 87-base-pair reads, so those segments were excluded. The classifier was reported to diagnose cytomegalovirus status with high specificity and sensitivity in both the original and validation cohorts. In the study, approximately 150 TCR beta chains were listed as associated with cytomegalovirus. Linkage disequilibrium might explain the correlated functional status among segregating V segments, but an unknown experimental factor could not be ruled out. Broadly in line with IMGT annotations, most TCR beta V segments showed up in productive rearrangements about 87% or about 30% of the time in an earlier analysis of roughly 590 of the donors. A later analysis reported that several top co-occurrence clusters appeared linked to parvovirus B19, influenza, CMV and Epstein-Barr virus.

Sequences were obtained from PBMCs. This sequence was found in a man aged 25-45 years in good health and CMV-seronegative. In this chain, TRBV28 is recombined with TRBJ1-4, and perhaps TRBD1 as D gene, on 5 matching bases. The CDR3 protein is CASSPPPRGIEKLFF. The nucleotide sequence is given as TGTGCCAGCAGCCCCCCGCCGCGGGGGATTGAAAAACTGTTTTTT.